This T cell receptor (beta chain) appears in the sequencing data of a study of cytomegalovirus exposure and HLA in healthy donors (dated by TCRdb to 2017 to 2019). Notes on the research overall: An earlier analysis of some 600 of the donors reported 276 Gb of sequence data and 95 million to 140 million unique TCR beta sequences obtained from around 190 million T cells. The study combined high-throughput TCR immunosequencing, statistical association of individual TCRs with disease status, and machine learning to predict cytomegalovirus infection status. The study used immunosequencing to profile the T cell repertoires of approximately 650 subjects and linked those repertoires to cytomegalovirus serostatus. HLA typing covered class I and class II loci at four-digit resolution. In addition to the first cohort of several hundred subjects, a separate validation cohort of about 120 different subjects was used. The genetic ancestry cluster associated with self-reported Caucasian donors included over 80% of the roughly 400 genotyped donors. All discovery cohort repertoires had been generated using a single sequencing platform. Rather than drawing on any new phenotypic data, the later analysis identified candidate immune exposures from TCR beta sequences and the way those sequences occurred across donors. To study patterns of TCR occurrence, a later analysis re-analyzed previously published TCR beta repertoires from more than 550 donors and added high-resolution HLA genotyping. In an earlier analysis of more than 550 of the donors, high-throughput TCR beta sequencing was used to judge whether each TCR beta V gene segment behaved as functional or pseudogenic. Among about 370 genotyped donors of the cohort, an average of roughly 230,000 unique TCR beta nucleotide sequences was sequenced per donor, of which about 19% were non-productive. An early release covering approximately 600 HLA-typed donors comprised about 300 gigabases of sequencing data and roughly 85 million unique TCR sequences. About 5 DR-DQ haplotypes were handled as single units for association and clustering, since linkage in the cohort was strong. In a later genetic analysis, genome-wide SNP genotypes for about 55% of the roughly 670 donors were used, and that subset was treated as a discovery cohort. The study aimed to test whether cataloging public T cell receptors could reveal signatures of past pathogen exposure. Donor age, sex, ethnicity and CMV serostatus were compiled together with the repertoire data. Typing coverage differed by locus: A, B, C, DRB1 and DQB1 were typed in roughly 629-640 donors, DQA1 in about 560, DPA1 in around 580, and DPB1 in 400 to 490. The study at large found these results: The classifier was reported to diagnose cytomegalovirus status with high specificity and sensitivity in both the original and validation cohorts. Some IMGT-functional V segments, including TRBV6-2 and TRBV6-3, could not be distinguished by the 87-base-pair reads and were therefore excluded. A few of the identified cytomegalovirus-associated TCR beta chains were confirmed in vitro to be specific for cytomegalovirus antigens. According to the authors, the approach could potentially be generalized to other disease states and immunological phenotypes. The study gave a list of around 170 TCR beta chains associated with cytomegalovirus. Several of the top co-occurrence clusters appeared to be linked to parvovirus B19, influenza, CMV and Epstein-Barr virus, according to a later analysis. An earlier analysis of around 600 of the donors showed that most TCR beta V segments appeared in productive rearrangements either about 87% or about 30% of the time, which broadly matched IMGT annotations. The cohort was sequenced for TCR beta chains only, and without alpha or paired-chain data the features that could be detected were limited. Compared with equally common non-associated chains, HLA-associated TCR beta chains in a later analysis were more clonally expanded and had lower generation probabilities. A later genetic analysis associated a missense DCLRE1C variant with V-gene and J-gene trimming of TCR beta chains, and an independent cohort replicated the association. A later analysis associated some 17,000 TCR beta sequences with specific HLA alleles at a false discovery rate of 0.05. Immune exposure information for the cohort was limited to CMV serostatus. According to a later genetic analysis, donors in an Asian-associated ancestry cluster had fewer N-insertions in productive TCRs than the roughly 670-donor mean. While some public TCRs were present in many individuals, most TCR sequences turned up only very rarely across donors. A later analysis found that TCR association rates varied across HLA loci, with DRB1 alleles showing the most associated TCRs and HLA-C alleles the fewest. Sequencing depth was assumed to be roughly uniform across donors in the presence/absence analyses, though that assumption may not hold. The sequencing pipeline was judged likely to have produced a cluster of highly shared sequence variants as a technical artifact. Because some donors lacked HLA typing at each locus, the association tests relied only on the typed subset. Linkage disequilibrium might explain the correlated functional status among segregating V segments, but an unknown experimental factor could not be ruled out. A further reported finding was that TCR beta sequences accurately predicted the HLA-A and HLA-B alleles for most subjects in the first cohort. A later analysis found that most CMV-associated TCR beta chains appeared HLA-restricted, with HLA associations seemingly driven largely by CMV exposure. Seventeen rarely observed V segments, including chromosome 9 orphons, were excluded from the earlier analysis of about 610 of the donors because counts were too low. Assigning TCR associations to individual alleles was difficult when HLA alleles, especially DR and DQ, strongly co-occurred.

This clone was observed a handful of times. Its antigen remains undetermined. One base away there is no much larger clone; base qualities are not given. The sample holds other DNA sequences that translate to the same CDR3. The CDR3 starts with the cysteine, ends with the phenylalanine, and has 12 residues. The DNA shown is the 36-base CDR3, in frame from base 1. V gives up 5 bases and J gives up 8 bases, and the segment between their germline ends measures 12 bases. According to the germline V gene (reference sequence), CDR1 reads GTSNPN and CDR2 reads SVGIG. In total, approximately 610 healthy bone marrow donors made up the cohort. All cohort members were sampled while nominally healthy, although unrecorded immune exposures were likely present. The donor tested CMV seropositive and was one of the 289 seropositive cohort members. Each donor provided a peripheral blood sample, and peripheral blood mononuclear cells were used for TCR beta sequencing. The Qiagen DNeasy Blood Extraction Kit was used to extract genomic DNA from the blood cell samples.

Receptor amplification or capture employed the immunoSEQ multiplex PCR assay. The multiplex PCR relied on a mix of 60 forward primers for TCR Vbeta segments and 13 reverse primers for TCR Jbeta segments. A multiplex PCR assay on genomic DNA amplified the CDR3 region of rearranged TCR beta genes. The Illumina HiSeq System was used to sequence the amplified TCR beta libraries as 87-base-pair reads. The source study handled its data this way. A later analysis counted 75 million to 100 million unique TCR beta chains across the approximately 700 repertoires, and some 11 million of these chains were shared by at least two donors. Raw reads were error-corrected and collapsed into unique sequences with a nearest-neighbor algorithm that merged closely related sequences to remove PCR and sequencing errors. Alignment of CDR3 sequences to IMGT reference sequences was used to assign V, D and J gene segments. For a sequence to be retained, at least a six-nucleotide match to both a V gene segment and a J gene segment was required. Rearrangements were classified as productive when the CDR3 lacked stop codons and remained in frame with V and J, and all other rearrangements were classified as non-productive. Following IMGT convention, CDR3 was defined as the stretch from the second conserved V-encoded cysteine up to the conserved J-encoded phenylalanine. Sequences without an unambiguous match to a single V gene segment were excluded from the earlier analysis of about 640 of the donors. An earlier analysis of 500 to 700 of the donors classified V segments as functional when productive rearrangements were above 56.7% and as segregating when the standard deviation between donors was above 5%. A statistical classification framework was developed to diagnose cytomegalovirus status using the catalog of TCR beta chain sequences. In a later analysis, TCR nucleotide sequences were compared against IMGT/GENE-DB human TR gene sequences so that V and J genes could be assigned. Using the TCRdist pipeline, a later analysis assigned CDR3 sequences along with most-parsimonious VDJ recombination scenarios. In a later analysis, each TCR beta chain was defined by its CDR3 amino acid sequence together with its V-gene family, and reads lacking a unique V-gene family were excluded. In a later analysis, 550 to 650 highly shared, low-generation-probability nucleotide sequences were removed to address suspected cross-contamination and a sequencing artifact. For each public chain, a later analysis derived a clonal expansion index from normalized ranks of inferred template counts within each repertoire. A later analysis computed generation probabilities with a VDJ recombination model fitted to out-of-frame rearrangements, and checked the results against IGoR. Hypergeometric tests were used in a later analysis to score TCR-TCR, TCR-HLA and TCR-CMV co-occurrence, with a repertoire-size bias correction applied to the TCR pairs. To estimate false discovery rates, a later analysis permuted the HLA or CMV assignments 20 times. A later analysis grouped co-occurring TCRs with DBSCAN, adding TCRdist sequence similarity when clustering within HLA-allele-positive subsets. Co-occurrence clustering excluded repertoires with fewer than 30,000 or more than 120,000 public chains, plus five with anomalous nucleotide sharing. TCRdb carries this immuneACCESS record with in-frame sequences only. Its versions omit some clonotypes, under half of them owing to an unresolved V gene in the studies checked, with the rest unexplained. V and J calls plus clone size are reproduced from that table; the DNA served to infer D and trimming. This sample is represented by some 100,000 clones; 75% of them were singletons. Roughly 14% of the sample is held by the ten biggest clonotypes.

This TCR derives from a male donor in good health and CMV-seropositive. The sequenced sample consisted of PBMCs. The rearrangement combines TRBV30 with TRBJ1-4, with the D gene uncertain. CDR3 reads: CAWGRDGEKLFF. The DNA sequence is as follows: TGTGCCTGGGGTCGGGATGGGGAAAAACTGTTTTTT.